This T cell receptor (beta chain) appears in the sequencing data of a study of OX40 agonist ivuxolimab in advanced cancers. Notes on the study in general: The study observed clonal expansion of CD4+ and CD8+ blood T cells by week 6 at 0.1 to 3.0 mg/kg. CD8+ T cells showed, on average, more clonal expansion than CD4+ cells. People who partly responded at 0.1-3.0 mg/kg had some of the least clonal expansion seen.

Details on this clone: As yet, its antigen is unknown.

The assay was immunoSEQ multiplex PCR, and TCRdb's table has in-frame clones only and misses some. The sample lists 55,000 to 85,000 clones, over 80% occurring once. The CDR3 consists of 15 residues. Deletions cut 4 bases from V and 6 bases from J, with 16 bases between. CDR1 SGHTA and CDR2 FQGNSA come from the germline V gene. People who had autoimmune disease history or systemic immunosuppression were excluded. The TCR was taken from an adult with an advanced solid tumor such as melanoma, head and neck, liver or kidney cancer. The starting material was CD4+ or CD8+ T cells sorted from blood, obtained in a trial of the OX40 agonist ivuxolimab. This chain joins TRBV7-2 and TRBJ2-1, with TRBD1 as a possible D gene (7 bases). CDR3 region: CASSSSGGSFNEQFF. The CDR3 coding sequence is TGTGCCAGCAGCTCCTCAGGGGGGTCATTCAATGAGCAGTTCTTC.